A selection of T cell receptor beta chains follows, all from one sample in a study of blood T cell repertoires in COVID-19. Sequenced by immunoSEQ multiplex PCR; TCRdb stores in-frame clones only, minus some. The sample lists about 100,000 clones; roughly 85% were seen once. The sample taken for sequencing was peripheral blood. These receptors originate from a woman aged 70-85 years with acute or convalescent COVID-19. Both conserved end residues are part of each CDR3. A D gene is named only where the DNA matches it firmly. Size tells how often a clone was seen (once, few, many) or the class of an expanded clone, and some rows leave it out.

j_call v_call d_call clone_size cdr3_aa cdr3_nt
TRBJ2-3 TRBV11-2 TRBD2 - CASSRGLVTDTQYF TGTGCCAGCAGCCGCGGACTAGTCACAGATACGCAGTATTTT
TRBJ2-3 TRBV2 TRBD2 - CASSELAGGRGTDTQYF TGTGCCAGCAGTGAGCTAGCGGGGGGGCGAGGGACAGATACGCAGTATTTT
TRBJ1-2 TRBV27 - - CASSLQGEDFYGYTF TGTGCCAGCAGTTTACAGGGCGAGGATTTCTATGGCTACACCTTC
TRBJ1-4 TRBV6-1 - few CASSDWAGDEKLFF TGTGCCAGCAGTGATTGGGCAGGGGATGAAAAACTGTTTTTT
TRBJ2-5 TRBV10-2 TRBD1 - CASTRQGETQYF TGCGCCAGCACAAGACAGGGGGAGACCCAGTACTTC
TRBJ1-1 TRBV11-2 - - CASSQTGVNTEAFF TGTGCCAGCAGCCAGACAGGAGTGAACACTGAAGCTTTCTTT
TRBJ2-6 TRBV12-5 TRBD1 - CASAGTVSSGANVLTF TGTGCTAGCGCCGGGACAGTCAGCTCTGGGGCCAACGTCCTGACTTTC
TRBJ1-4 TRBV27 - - CASSLLRARGNEKLFF TGTGCCAGCAGTTTACTAAGGGCCAGGGGAAATGAAAAACTGTTTTTT
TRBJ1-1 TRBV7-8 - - CASAGRGGKNTEAFF TGTGCCAGCGCGGGGCGCGGGGGCAAGAACACTGAAGCTTTCTTT
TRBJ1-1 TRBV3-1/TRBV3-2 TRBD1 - CASSQGQGVTEAFF TGTGCCAGCAGCCAGGGACAGGGTGTCACTGAAGCTTTCTTT
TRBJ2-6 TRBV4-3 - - CASSQKARGGDTGANVLTF TGCGCCAGCAGCCAAAAAGCTCGGGGTGGGGACACTGGGGCCAACGTCCTGACTTTC
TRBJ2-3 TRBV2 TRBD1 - CASRPQGKTQYF TGTGCCAGCAGACCACAGGGGAAAACGCAGTATTTT
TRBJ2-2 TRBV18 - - CASSLISTNTGELFF TGTGCCAGCTCCCTAATATCCACGAACACCGGGGAGCTGTTTTTT
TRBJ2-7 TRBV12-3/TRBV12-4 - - CASSSRYEQYF TGTGCCAGCAGTTCCCGCTACGAGCAGTACTTC
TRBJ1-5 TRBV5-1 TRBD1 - CASSEQGRDQPQHF TGCGCCAGCAGCGAACAGGGGCGGGATCAGCCCCAGCATTTT
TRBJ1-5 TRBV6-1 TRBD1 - CASSEWFLGQGTNQPQHF TGTGCCAGCAGTGAATGGTTCTTAGGACAGGGCACTAATCAGCCCCAGCATTTT
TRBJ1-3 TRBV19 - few CASSISGVFGNTIYF TGTGCCAGTAGTATCTCCGGGGTATTTGGAAACACCATATATTTT
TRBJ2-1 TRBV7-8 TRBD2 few CASSLGVLAGNEQFF TGTGCCAGCAGCTTAGGGGTCCTAGCGGGGAACGAGCAGTTCTTC
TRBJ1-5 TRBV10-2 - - CASSEFRGVGQPQHF TGCGCCAGCAGTGAGTTCAGGGGAGTGGGACAGCCCCAGCATTTT